The 6 T cell receptor beta chains presented below share a single source sample, sequenced in a study of PD-L1 blockade in urothelial cancer. Sequencing used immunoSEQ multiplex PCR; TCRdb keeps in-frame clones, though not all of them. The sample yields 100,000 to 150,000 clones, roughly 83% seen once. Regarding time point: pretreatment peripheral blood. The sequences come from PBMCs, collected around atezolizumab (anti-PD-L1) treatment. The receptors were sampled from a man aged 50-59 years with urothelial cancer.

Only one count was recorded for this clone. The CDR3 DNA reads as TGTGCCAGCAGCTTGACAGGGTCTGAGACCCAGTACTTC. Its protein is CASSLTGSETQYF. The J gene is TRBJ2-5, the V gene TRBV9; 7 bases agree with TRBD1. From germline, CDR1 is SGDLS and CDR2 YYNGEE. The J segment lost 5 bases and the V segment lost 4 bases, leaving 5 bases of the junction unmatched. This CDR3 has 13 amino acids.

The chain recombines TRBV19 with TRBJ1-4, with D perhaps TRBD1 (6 bases). Trimming stripped 3 bases from V and 3 bases from J, with 17 bases between. The CDR3 covers 17 residues. From germline, CDR1 is LNHDA and CDR2 SQIVND (reference sequence). The CDR3 coding sequence is TGTGCCAGTAGTATCCGGGACACGAAGATGGCTAATGAAAAACTGTTTTTT. Protein product: CASSIRDTKMANEKLFF.

This clone has only one observation. The CDR3 nucleotides read TGTGCCAGTAGTATAGTCCCGGGAGGTGAGTCACCCCTCCACTTT. Translating it yields CASSIVPGGESPLHF. The chain has TRBV19 and TRBJ1-6; D gene ambiguous. Deletions cut 1 base from V and 10 bases from J, with 14 bases between. Germline assignment: CDR1 LNHDA and CDR2 SQIVND (reference sequence). The CDR3 loop spans 15 amino acids.

V gene TRBV28 combines with J gene TRBJ1-2, with 10 positions matching TRBD1. V was pared by 3 bases and J by 7 bases, with 2 bases of the junction left unmatched. The CDR3 extends over 13 amino acids. Germline CDR1 MDHEN, CDR2 SYDVKM. The CDR3 DNA reads as TGTGCCAGCAGTTTCCGACAGGGGGCTGGCTACACCTTC. Protein product: CASSFRQGAGYTF.

The rearrangement links TRBV7-3 to TRBJ2-4; D is undetermined. V dropped 4 bases and J dropped 0 bases, with 16 bases sitting between them. The CDR3 covers 17 residues. Germline V lookup: CDR1 SGHTA, CDR2 FQGTGA. The CDR3 region has the DNA TGTGCCAGCAGCTATACCCCGGCAGGTCTAGCCAAAAACATTCAGTACTTC. Amino acid sequence: CASSYTPAGLAKNIQYF.

V is TRBV6-5 and J is TRBJ2-7; D perhaps matches TRBD1 (5 bases). CDR3 size: 14 residues. Germline CDR1 reads MNHEY; CDR2 reads SVGAGI. Trimming took off 6 bases at V and 6 bases at J, with 18 bases between the two ends. The CDR3, as DNA: TGTGCCAGCAGCCCGCCTACAAGGGGTGGCGAGCAGTACTTC. This translates into CASSPPTRGGEQYF.